These 25 T cell receptor beta chains share one sample of origin, sequenced in a study of radiation and T cells in renal cell carcinoma. The sample's time point: baseline pretreatment blood. As for treatment: 15 Gy SBRT to primary tumor, nephrectomy 4 weeks later. Sequencing used immunoSEQ multiplex PCR; TCRdb keeps in-frame clones, though not all of them. The sample lists 130,000 to 150,000 clones, more than 70% occurring once. The sequenced sample was blood, obtained from a patient whose treatment included radiotherapy and nephrectomy. Receptor source: a woman in her 50s with renal cell carcinoma.

The V and J genes are TRBV7-2 and TRBJ2-7; D gene uncertain. The CDR3 covers 16 residues. Per germline, CDR1 SGHTA and CDR2 FQGNSA. Deletions cut 6 bases from V and 0 bases from J, with 18 bases between. In DNA form, the CDR3 reads TGTGCCAGCAGTCCTAATAGTCCGAGGAGCTCCTACGAGCAGTACTTC. This gives the protein CASSPNSPRSSYEQYF.

The chain recombines TRBV7-9 with TRBJ2-2; TRBD2 matches 7 bases. Germline V gene data show CDR1 as SEHNR and CDR2 as FQNEAQ (reference sequence). The CDR3 runs to 15 residues. V was pared by 1 base and J by 5 bases, with 4 bases of the junction left unmatched. The CDR3 sequence: CASSLVYGRTGELFF. Here the CDR3 DNA reads TGTGCCAGCAGCTTAGTTTACGGGAGGACCGGGGAGCTGTTTTTT.

The V gene is TRBV7-3, the J gene TRBJ1-1; 8 bases are a match to TRBD1. The germline V gene has CDR1 SGHTA and CDR2 FQGTGA. The V and J ends lost 2 bases and 0 bases, in that order; junction bases with no gene match: 5. The CDR3 consists of 16 residues. The CDR3 sequence is CASSLQGARLNTEAFF. CDR3 bases: TGTGCCAGCAGCTTACAGGGGGCGCGACTGAACACTGAAGCTTTCTTT.

The chain couples TRBV30 to TRBJ2-7, with a weak D call TRBD2 (5 bases). Trimming left V 0 bases short and J 5 bases short, with 17 bases between. The CDR3 covers 15 residues. CDR1 is GTSNPN and CDR2 is SVGIG in the germline V gene (reference sequence). CDR3 bases: TGTGCCTGGAGTGTAGCGGCAGGCCCCCGGGACGAGCAGTACTTC. Amino acids: CAWSVAAGPRDEQYF.

This clone was found once. The chain couples TRBV5-1 to TRBJ2-2; unclear D gene. V lost 1 base, J lost 2 bases, and 6 bases lay in between. Germline CDR1 SGHRS, CDR2 YFSETQ. The CDR3 loop spans 14 amino acids. CDR3 in amino acids: CASSLFQNTGELFF. For the CDR3, the DNA is TGCGCCAGCAGCTTGTTTCAAAACACCGGGGAGCTGTTTTTT.

The chain couples TRBV5-1 to TRBJ1-1; 10 nucleotides match TRBD1. Unmatched junction bases numbered 4, after V lost 4 bases and J lost 4 bases. This CDR3 is built from 14 residues. The germline CDR1 and CDR2 sequences are SGHRS and YFSETQ. This CDR3 reads CASSIGQGGTEAFF. The CDR3 nucleotides read TGCGCCAGCAGCATCGGACAGGGGGGCACTGAAGCTTTCTTT. Combining the CDR3 with reference TRBV5-1 and TRBJ1-1 gives the whole variable domain KAGVTQTPRYLIKTRGQQVTLSCSPISGHRSVSWYQQTPGQGLQFLFEYFSETQRNKGNFPGRFSGRQFSNSRSEMNVSTLELGDSALYLCASSIGQGGTEAFFGQGTRLTVV.

Details on this clone: Additional DNA sequences in this sample encode the identical CDR3. V gene TRBV19 combines with J gene TRBJ2-7, with D unresolved. V gave up 4 bases and J gave up 0 bases, with 13 bases separating them. CDR1 LNHDA and CDR2 SQIVND come from the germline V gene (reference sequence). The CDR3 sequence is 15 residues long. The CDR3 region is CASSTSGQVSYEQYF. CDR3 in DNA: TGTGCCAGTAGTACGTCCGGGCAGGTCTCCTACGAGCAGTACTTC.

This clone is a singleton in its sample. The J gene is TRBJ2-1, the V gene TRBV19; maybe TRBD1 (6 bases). CDR1 and CDR2 from the germline V gene are LNHDA and SQIVND (reference sequence). This CDR3 contains 17 residues. Between the trimmed V and J ends, which lost 1 base and 2 bases, there was a span of 15 bases. CDR3 protein: CASSIGRQAFAYNEQFF. In DNA, the CDR3 is TGTGCCAGTAGTATAGGAAGACAGGCCTTCGCCTACAATGAGCAGTTCTTC.

The chain is built from TRBV5-1 and TRBJ2-7, with D perhaps being TRBD1 or TRBD2 (5 bases each). Germline V CDR1 and CDR2: SGHRS, YFSETQ. With 0 bases removed from V and 12 bases from J, the gap between germline ends came to 19 bases. The CDR3 extends over 14 amino acids. The CDR3 region has the DNA TGCGCCAGCAGCTTGGACCCCGGGACCGGAGCGTGGTACTTC. Amino acid sequence: CASSLDPGTGAWYF.

V and J are TRBV7-9 and TRBJ1-3; D is uncertain. The V end was cut by 5 bases, the J end by 6 bases, with 23 bases between. The CDR3 runs to 17 residues. Germline V lookup: CDR1 SEHNR, CDR2 FQNEAQ (reference sequence). Here the CDR3 DNA reads TGTGCCAGCAGCCCCAACTTCAATGCGGAGTTAAAAAACACCATATATTTT. Amino acids: CASSPNFNAELKNTIYF.

The CDR3 protein is CASSPEGGGTEAFF. The CDR3 coding sequence is TGTGCCAGCAGTCCGGAGGGAGGGGGCACTGAAGCTTTCTTT. The chain couples TRBV6-5 to TRBJ1-1; D may be TRBD1 (6 bases). The CDR3 loop spans 14 amino acids. CDR1 is MNHEY and CDR2 is SVGAGI in the germline V gene. Trimming left V 5 bases short and J 4 bases short, with 14 bases between.

The chain's CDR3 is CASSYSRQTGNTIYF. CDR3 bases: TGTGCCAGCAGTTACTCGAGGCAGACTGGAAACACCATATATTTT. The chain employs TRBV6-5 and TRBJ1-3; unclear D gene. Germline CDR1 reads MNHEY; CDR2 reads SVGAGI. Trimming stripped 0 bases from V and 2 bases from J, with 8 bases between. CDR3 length: 15 amino acids.

The chain recombines TRBV19 with TRBJ1-1, with D unclear. Trimming took off 5 bases at V and 0 bases at J, with 7 bases between the two ends. CDR3 length equals 13 residues. Germline V gene data show CDR1 as LNHDA and CDR2 as SQIVND (reference sequence). The CDR3 coding sequence is TGTGCCAGTAGTGACACTCTGAACACTGAAGCTTTCTTT. Translating it yields CASSDTLNTEAFF.

This sequence joins TRBV4-3 and TRBJ1-4; tentative D call: TRBD1 (5 bases). V was cut by 0 bases and J by 7 bases, with 15 bases left in between. The CDR3 contains 16 residues. From germline, CDR1 is LGHNA and CDR2 YSLEER. CDR3: CASSQELGAGSEKLFF. DNA of the CDR3: TGCGCCAGCAGCCAAGAATTAGGGGCAGGGAGTGAAAAACTGTTTTTT.

V is TRBV5-1 and J is TRBJ1-1, with D uncertain. V was clipped by 6 bases and J by 1 base, with 10 bases between them. CDR3 size: 13 residues. Per the germline V gene, CDR1 is SGHRS and CDR2 is YFSETQ. The CDR3 nucleotides read TGCGCCAGCATGCTGGGTACGAACACTGAAGCTTTCTTT. It yields the protein CASMLGTNTEAFF.

The rearrangement uses TRBV5-6 and TRBJ2-1; TRBD2 is a possible D gene (6 bases). Germline-derived CDR1 and CDR2 are SGHDT and YYEEEE. CDR3 size: 13 residues. V was shortened by 10 bases and J by 0 bases, with 11 bases between the two germline ends. DNA of the CDR3: TGTGCCTCTTGGGGGGTCTCCTACAATGAGCAGTTCTTC. Translation gives CASWGVSYNEQFF.

Details on this clone: This specimen includes other DNA sequences encoding the same CDR3. The V gene is TRBV19, the J gene TRBJ1-4; D is unclear. V lost 0 bases, J lost 0 bases, and 5 bases lay in between. Germline CDR1 is LNHDA and CDR2 is SQIVND (reference sequence). The CDR3 spans 15 residues. The CDR3 sequence: CASSIDGATNEKLFF. The CDR3 DNA reads as TGTGCCAGTAGTATAGACGGTGCAACTAATGAAAAACTGTTTTTT.

The chain recombines TRBV4-2 with TRBJ2-1; TRBD1 agrees at 9 bases. CDR3 length: 16 amino acids. The V gene's germline CDR1 is LGHNA and CDR2 YNFKEQ. V lost 1 base to trimming and J lost 5 bases; unmatched junction nucleotides: 6. The CDR3 sequence is CASSQVARTGDNEQFF. CDR3 DNA: TGTGCCAGCAGCCAAGTCGCCCGGACAGGGGACAATGAGCAGTTCTTC.

The genes are TRBV6-5 and TRBJ1-4, with D possibly TRBD1 on 6 matching bases. The CDR3 length is 13 residues. V gave up 5 bases and J gave up 8 bases, with 12 bases separating them. Germline loops: CDR1 MNHEY, CDR2 SVGAGI. In DNA, the CDR3 is TGTGCCAGCAGTGTACAGGGTTACGAAAAACTGTTTTTT. It translates to CASSVQGYEKLFF.

The CDR3 here is CASSETGIYGYTF. The CDR3 DNA reads TGTGCCAGCAGCGAGACGGGTATATATGGCTACACCTTC. This rearrangement joins TRBV7-2 to TRBJ1-2; D remains ambiguous. V lost 5 bases and J lost 5, with 12 bases in between. The CDR3 loop spans 13 amino acids. Germline lookup yields CDR1 SGHTA and CDR2 FQGNSA.

This chain connects TRBV9 to TRBJ1-6, with D unclear. Germline V gene lookup returns CDR1 SGDLS and CDR2 YYNGEE. CDR3 length equals 12 residues. Trimming pared 4 bases from V and 6 bases from J, leaving 5 bases between. The DNA for the CDR3 is TGTGCCAGCAGCAGACCTAATTCACCCCTCCACTTT. Translated, it gives CASSRPNSPLHF.

This rearrangement joins TRBV5-1 to TRBJ1-2, with D possibly being TRBD1 (5 bases). V was shortened by 1 base and J by 4 bases, with 11 bases between the two germline ends. Germline CDR1 reads SGHRS; CDR2 reads YFSETQ. CDR3 length: 14 residues. In DNA form, the CDR3 reads TGCGCCAGCAGCTTGAATGGACATAGCTATGGCTACACCTTC. Translated, it gives CASSLNGHSYGYTF.

The J gene is TRBJ2-1, the V gene TRBV5-1; 8 nucleotides line up with TRBD1. The length of the CDR3 is 16 residues. Germline V CDR1 and CDR2: SGHRS, YFSETQ. With 3 bases clipped from V and 0 bases from J, the junction kept 5 bases outside the gene matches. Here the CDR3 reads CASSWTGSSSYNEQFF. The CDR3 nucleotides read TGCGCCAGCAGCTGGACAGGGTCGAGCTCCTACAATGAGCAGTTCTTC.

The rearrangement uses TRBV2 and TRBJ2-7, with TRBD1 matching over 10 bases. Germline assignment: CDR1 SNHLY and CDR2 FYNNEI. The CDR3 consists of 14 residues. J was trimmed by 6 bases and V by 6 bases; bases with no gene match: 8. The CDR3 is CASSEGQGKGEQYF. In DNA form, the CDR3 reads TGTGCCAGCAGCGAGGGACAGGGGAAGGGCGAGCAGTACTTC.

The rearrangement uses TRBV19 and TRBJ1-2; the match to TRBD1 covers 7 bases. The CDR3 consists of 16 residues. The trim removed 6 bases at V and 0 bases at J, leaving 10 bases unmatched. The germline gives CDR1 LNHDA, CDR2 SQIVND (reference sequence). The CDR3 DNA reads TGTGCCAGTAGCACCTCCTGGGGGACAGCTAACTATGGCTACACCTTC. Translating gives CASSTSWGTANYGYTF.